This T cell receptor (beta chain) emerged from a study of OX40 agonist ivuxolimab in advanced cancers. With regard to this clone: Antigen specificity is unknown.

This table comes from immunoSEQ multiplex PCR, and its TCRdb copy is limited to in-frame clones, with some not included. The profile covers approximately 70,000 clones, with roughly 85% appearing a single time and over 0.6% taken by the ten largest. Germline V lookup: CDR1 SGHDT, CDR2 YYEEEE. Trimming cost V 4 bases and J 5 bases; bases outside gene matches: 5. The CDR3 has 14 residues. Findings of the study overall: Patients with a partial response at 0.1-3.0 mg/kg had among the lowest clonal expansion.

The gene calls are TRBV5-6 and TRBJ1-2; 10 bases align to TRBD1. The source of this sequence is an adult with an advanced solid tumor such as melanoma, head and neck, liver or kidney cancer. Sequencing used CD4+ or CD8+ T cells sorted from blood, obtained in a trial of the OX40 agonist ivuxolimab. The CDR3 region has the DNA TGTGCCAGCAGCGGGACAGGGGTTTGGTATGGCTACACCTTC. As protein: CASSGTGVWYGYTF.